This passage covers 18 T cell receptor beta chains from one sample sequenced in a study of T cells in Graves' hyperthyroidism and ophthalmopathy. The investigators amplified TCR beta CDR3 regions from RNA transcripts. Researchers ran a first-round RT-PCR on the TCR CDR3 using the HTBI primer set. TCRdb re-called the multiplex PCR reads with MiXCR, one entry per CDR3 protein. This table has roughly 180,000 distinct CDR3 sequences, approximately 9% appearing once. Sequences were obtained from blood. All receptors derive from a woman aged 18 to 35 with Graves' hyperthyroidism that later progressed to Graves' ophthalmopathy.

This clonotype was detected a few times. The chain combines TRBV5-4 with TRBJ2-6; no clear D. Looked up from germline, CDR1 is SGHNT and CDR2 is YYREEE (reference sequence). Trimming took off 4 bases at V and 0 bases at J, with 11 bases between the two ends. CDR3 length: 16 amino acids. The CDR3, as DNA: TGTGCCAGCAGCCCACAAAGGTACTCTGGGGCCAACGTCCTGACTTTC. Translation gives CASSPQRYSGANVLTF.

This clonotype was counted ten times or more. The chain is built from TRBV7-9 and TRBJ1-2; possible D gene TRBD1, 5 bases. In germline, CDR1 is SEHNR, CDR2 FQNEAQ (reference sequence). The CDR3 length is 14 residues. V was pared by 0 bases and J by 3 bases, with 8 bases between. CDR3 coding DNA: TGTGCCAGCAGCTTAGCGTCCAGGGACTATGGCTACACCTTC. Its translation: CASSLASRDYGYTF.

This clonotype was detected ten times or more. CDR3 sequence reads: CAWNSPGTEDQPQHF. Here the CDR3 DNA reads TGTGCCTGGAACTCCCCCGGGACAGAAGATCAGCCCCAGCATTTT. The chain employs TRBV30 and TRBJ1-5; 7 bases agree with TRBD1. The CDR3 has 15 amino acids. CDR1 is GTSNPN and CDR2 is SVGIG in the germline V gene (reference sequence). V was clipped by 4 bases and J by 5 bases; unmatched bases: 11.

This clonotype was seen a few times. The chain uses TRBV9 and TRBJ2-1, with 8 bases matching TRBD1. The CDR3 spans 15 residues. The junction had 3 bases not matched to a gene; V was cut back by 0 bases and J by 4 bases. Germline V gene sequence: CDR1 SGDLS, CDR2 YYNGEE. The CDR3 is CASSVGQGSYNEQFF. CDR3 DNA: TGTGCCAGCAGCGTAGGACAGGGGAGTTACAATGAGCAGTTCTTC.

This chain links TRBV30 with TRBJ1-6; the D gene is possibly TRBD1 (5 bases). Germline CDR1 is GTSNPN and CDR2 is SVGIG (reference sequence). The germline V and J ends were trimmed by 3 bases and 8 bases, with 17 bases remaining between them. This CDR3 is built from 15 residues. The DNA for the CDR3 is TGTGCCTGGAGCCGCCGACGGGGCGATGATTCACCCCTCCACTTT. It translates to CAWSRRRGDDSPLHF.

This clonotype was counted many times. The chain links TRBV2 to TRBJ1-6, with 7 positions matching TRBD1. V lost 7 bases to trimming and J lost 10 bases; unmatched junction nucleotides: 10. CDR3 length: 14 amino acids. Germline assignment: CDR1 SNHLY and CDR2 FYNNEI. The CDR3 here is CASIPTGEGSPLHF. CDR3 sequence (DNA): TGTGCCAGCATACCCACAGGGGAAGGGTCACCCCTCCACTTT.

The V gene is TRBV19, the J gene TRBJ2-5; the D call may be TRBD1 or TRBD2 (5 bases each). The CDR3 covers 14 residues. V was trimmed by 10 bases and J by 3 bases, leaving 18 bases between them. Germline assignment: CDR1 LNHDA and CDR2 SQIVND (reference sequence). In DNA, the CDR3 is TGTGCCACAAATGAAGGGGACCTAAAAGAGACCCAGTACTTC. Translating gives CATNEGDLKETQYF.

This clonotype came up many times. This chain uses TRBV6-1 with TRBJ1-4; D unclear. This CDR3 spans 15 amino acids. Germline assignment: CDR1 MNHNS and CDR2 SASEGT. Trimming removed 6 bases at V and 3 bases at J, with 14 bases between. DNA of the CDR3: TGTGCCAGCAGGGACTCCGGGCTCGCTAATGAAAAACTGTTTTTT. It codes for CASRDSGLANEKLFF.

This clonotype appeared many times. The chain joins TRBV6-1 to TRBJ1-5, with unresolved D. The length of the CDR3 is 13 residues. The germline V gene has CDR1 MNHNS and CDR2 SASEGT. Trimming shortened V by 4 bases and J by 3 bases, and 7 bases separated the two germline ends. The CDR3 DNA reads TGTGCCAGCAGTGGGACGGCCAATCAGCCCCAGCATTTT. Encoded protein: CASSGTANQPQHF.

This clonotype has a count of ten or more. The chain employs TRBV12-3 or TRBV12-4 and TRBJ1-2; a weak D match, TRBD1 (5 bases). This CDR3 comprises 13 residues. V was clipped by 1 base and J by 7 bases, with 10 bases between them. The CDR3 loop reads CASSLEGRSGYTF. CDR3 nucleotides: TGTGCCAGCAGTTTAGAGGGACGAAGTGGCTACACCTTC.

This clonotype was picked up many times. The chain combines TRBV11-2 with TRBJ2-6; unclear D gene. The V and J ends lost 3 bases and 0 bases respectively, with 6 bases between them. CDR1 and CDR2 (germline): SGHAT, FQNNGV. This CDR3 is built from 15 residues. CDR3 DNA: TGTGCCAGCAGCTTTCCCATCTCTGGGGCCAACGTCCTGACTTTC. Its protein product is CASSFPISGANVLTF.

The CDR3 region is CASSTIGQGKETQYF. In DNA, the CDR3 is TGTGCCAGCAGCACGATAGGACAGGGCAAAGAGACCCAGTACTTC. The V gene is TRBV6-1, the J gene TRBJ2-5, with TRBD1 matching 8 bases. The V gene's germline CDR1 is MNHNS and CDR2 SASEGT. V shed 6 bases and J 3 bases; nucleotides not matched to a gene: 9. The CDR3 spans 15 residues.

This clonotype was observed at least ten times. CDR3 loop: CSAKAGVGDTQYF. Here the CDR3 DNA reads TGCAGTGCCAAAGCGGGAGTGGGAGATACGCAGTATTTT. The genes are TRBV20-1 and TRBJ2-3, with TRBD2 matching 8 bases. CDR1 and CDR2 from the germline V gene are DFQATT and SNEGSKA (reference sequence). CDR3 size: 13 residues. V was pared by 6 bases and J by 5 bases, with 7 bases of the junction left unmatched.

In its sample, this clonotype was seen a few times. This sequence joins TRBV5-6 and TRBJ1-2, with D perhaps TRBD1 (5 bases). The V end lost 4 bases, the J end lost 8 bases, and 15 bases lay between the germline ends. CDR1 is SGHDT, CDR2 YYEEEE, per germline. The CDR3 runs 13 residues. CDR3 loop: CASSPGGSRGYTF. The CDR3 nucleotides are TGTGCCAGCAGCCCCGGGGGTTCTCGCGGCTACACCTTC.

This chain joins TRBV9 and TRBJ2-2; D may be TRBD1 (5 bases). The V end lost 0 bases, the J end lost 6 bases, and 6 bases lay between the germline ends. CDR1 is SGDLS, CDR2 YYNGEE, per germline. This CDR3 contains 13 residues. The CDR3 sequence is CASSVVGAGELFF. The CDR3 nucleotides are TGTGCCAGCAGCGTAGTAGGGGCCGGGGAGCTGTTTTTT. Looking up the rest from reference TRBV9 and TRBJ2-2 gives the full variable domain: DSGVTQTPKHLITATGQRVTLRCSPRSGDLSVYWYQQSLDQGLQFLIQYYNGEERAKGNILERFSAQQFPDLHSELNLSSLELGDSALYFCASSVVGAGELFFGEGSRLTVL.

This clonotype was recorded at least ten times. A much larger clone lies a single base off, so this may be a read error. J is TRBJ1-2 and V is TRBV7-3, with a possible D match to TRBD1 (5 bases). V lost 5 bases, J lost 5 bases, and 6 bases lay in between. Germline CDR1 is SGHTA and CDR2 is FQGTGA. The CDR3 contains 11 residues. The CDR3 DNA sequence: TGTGCCAGCAGCGCAGGGTATGGCTACACCTTC. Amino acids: CASSAGYGYTF.

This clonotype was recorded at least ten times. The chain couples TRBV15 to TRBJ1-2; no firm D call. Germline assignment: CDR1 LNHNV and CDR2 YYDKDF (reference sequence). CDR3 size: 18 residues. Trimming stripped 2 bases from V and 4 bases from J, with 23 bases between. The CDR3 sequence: CATSRRKTTGRVPYGYTF. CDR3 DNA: TGTGCCACCAGCAGACGCAAGACTACCGGGAGAGTTCCCTATGGCTACACCTTC.

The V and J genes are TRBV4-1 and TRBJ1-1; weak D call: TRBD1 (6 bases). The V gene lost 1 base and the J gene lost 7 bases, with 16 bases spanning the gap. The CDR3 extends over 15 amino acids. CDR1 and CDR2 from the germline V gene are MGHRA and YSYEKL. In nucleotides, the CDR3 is TGCGCCAGCAGCCAAGCCTACAGGGCCCCCCTTGAAGCTTTCTTT. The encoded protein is CASSQAYRAPLEAFF.